Shown below are 18 T cell receptor beta chains from a single sample sequenced in a study of graft-versus-host responses after intestinal transplantation. The table came from immunoSEQ multiplex PCR; TCRdb's copy has only in-frame clones and leaves some out. The table includes thousands of clones, 80% to 95% detected once. Sequencing was performed on PBMCs, taken approximately 32 days after intestinal transplant. These receptor sequences come from a human patient who received an intestinal transplant, so some T cells may come from the graft donor.

Here the CDR3 reads CASSRDRGFNDEQYF. In DNA, the CDR3 is TGTGCCAGCAGCCGGGACAGGGGATTTAACGACGAGCAGTACTTC. The chain carries TRBV14 and TRBJ2-7; 10 positions match TRBD1. Germline-derived CDR1 and CDR2 are SGHDN and FVKESK. V shed 4 bases, J shed 5 bases, and the junction held 8 bases outside the gene matches. This CDR3 region has 15 residues.

This sequence joins TRBV19 and TRBJ2-1; 11 nucleotides line up with TRBD2. CDR3 length: 15 residues. V lost 3 bases to trimming and J lost 6 bases; unmatched junction nucleotides: 4. Germline CDR1 and CDR2: LNHDA and SQIVND (reference sequence). The CDR3 here is CASSISLAGGNEQFF. The CDR3 nucleotides read TGTGCCAGTAGTATTTCCCTAGCGGGGGGCAATGAGCAGTTCTTC.

The V call is TRBV12-5, the J call TRBJ1-1; a possible D gene is TRBD1 (5 bases). The CDR3 length is 16 residues. From germline, CDR1 is LGHNT and CDR2 FRNRAP. Trimming left V 4 bases short and J 5 bases short, with 20 bases between. CDR3: CASGSRFAGVGTEAFF. As DNA, the CDR3 is TGTGCTAGTGGTTCCCGGTTTGCGGGGGTAGGTACTGAAGCTTTCTTT.

The chain couples TRBV11-2 to TRBJ2-7; 10 nucleotides agree with TRBD1. With V trimmed by 3 bases and J by 2 bases, 13 bases remained unmatched. This CDR3 comprises 18 residues. In germline, CDR1 is SGHAT, CDR2 FQNNGV. In DNA, the CDR3 is TGTGCCAGCAGCTTGACGGACAGGGGGTATCTGCCACCCTACGAGCAGTACTTC. Translated: CASSLTDRGYLPPYEQYF.

CDR3 amino acids: CASSQSLWGDGSSYNEQFF. For the CDR3, the DNA is TGCGCCAGCAGCCAATCGCTTTGGGGGGACGGATCTTCCTACAATGAGCAGTTCTTC. The V call is TRBV4-1, the J call TRBJ2-1; possibly TRBD2 for D (6 bases). Trimming shortened V by 2 bases and J by 1 base, and 21 bases separated the two germline ends. The CDR3 is made up of 19 amino acids. The V gene's germline CDR1 is MGHRA and CDR2 YSYEKL.

V is TRBV5-1 and J is TRBJ1-6; D not certain. Germline V gene data show CDR1 as SGHRS and CDR2 as YFSETQ. This CDR3 region has 13 residues. V was pared by 7 bases and J by 7 bases, with 12 bases between. CDR3 amino acids: CASAVSENSPLHF. In DNA, the CDR3 is TGCGCCAGCGCTGTCTCAGAAAATTCACCCCTCCACTTT.

This chain links TRBV4-2 with TRBJ2-7, with D perhaps given as TRBD1 or TRBD2 (6 bases each). CDR3 length equals 17 residues. CDR1 LGHNA and CDR2 YNFKEQ come from the germline V gene. The V end was cut by 4 bases, the J end by 3 bases, with 22 bases between. CDR3 region: CASSPSDRGPDNYEQYF. In DNA form, the CDR3 reads TGTGCCAGCAGCCCCTCGGATCGGGGGCCTGATAACTACGAGCAGTACTTC.

This chain uses TRBV19 with TRBJ2-1, with D perhaps assigned TRBD1 or TRBD2 (6 bases each). V was cut by 2 bases and J by 4 bases, with 12 bases left in between. CDR1 is LNHDA, CDR2 SQIVND, per germline (reference sequence). The CDR3 spans 15 residues. The CDR3 nucleotides are TGTGCCAGTAGTATAAGGGGGGCCGGGTACAATGAGCAGTTCTTC. This encodes CASSIRGAGYNEQFF.

This chain uses TRBV19 with TRBJ1-5; D possibly corresponds to TRBD1 (6 bases). Germline CDR1 is LNHDA and CDR2 is SQIVND (reference sequence). Trimming shortened V by 2 bases and J by 1 base, and 9 bases separated the two germline ends. The CDR3 runs 15 residues. The chain's CDR3 is CASSILGGSNQPQHF. The CDR3 DNA follows: TGTGCCAGTAGTATATTAGGGGGAAGCAATCAGCCCCAGCATTTT. The full variable domain, in which reference TRBV19 and TRBJ1-5 provide the parts outside the CDR3, is DGGITQSPKYLFRKEGQNVTLSCEQNLNHDAMYWYRQDPGQGLRLIYYSQIVNDFQKGDIAEGYSVSREKKESFPLTVTSAQKNPTAFYLCASSILGGSNQPQHFGDGTRLSIL.

V is TRBV7-8 and J is TRBJ2-7; no clear D gene. The CDR3 has 12 amino acids. Trimming took off 1 base at V and 7 bases at J, with 8 bases between the two ends. The V gene's germline CDR1 is SGHVS and CDR2 FQNEAQ. Written as DNA, the CDR3 is TGTGCCAGCAGCTTAGATGGGATTGAGCAGTACTTC. This translates into CASSLDGIEQYF. The full variable domain, completed using reference TRBV7-8 and TRBJ2-7, is GAGVSQSPRYKVAKRGQDVALRCDPISGHVSLFWYQQALGQGPEFLTYFQNEAQLDKSGLPSDRFFAERPEGSVSTLKIQRTQQEDSAVYLCASSLDGIEQYFGPGTRLTVT.

This clone has just one count. J is TRBJ2-4 and V is TRBV4-1; D call uncertain. The V gene's germline CDR1 is MGHRA and CDR2 YSYEKL. The CDR3 loop spans 17 amino acids. The V end was cut by 0 bases, the J end by 0 bases, with 12 bases between. The DNA for the CDR3 is TGCGCCAGCAGCCAAGACTACCCGAGTCTAGCCAAAAACATTCAGTACTTC. Its translation: CASSQDYPSLAKNIQYF.

The V and J genes are TRBV5-1 and TRBJ1-2; tentative D call: TRBD1 (6 bases). The CDR3 length is 14 residues. With 3 bases removed from V and 4 bases from J, the gap between germline ends came to 13 bases. The germline V gene has CDR1 SGHRS and CDR2 YFSETQ. This chain's CDR3 is CASSSLDSPYGYTF. In DNA form, the CDR3 reads TGCGCCAGCAGCTCGTTGGACAGCCCCTATGGCTACACCTTC.

The rearrangement links TRBV6-6 to TRBJ1-1; weak D call: TRBD1 (6 bases). The V end was cut by 4 bases, the J end by 8 bases, with 8 bases between. CDR1 MNHNY and CDR2 SVGAGI come from the germline V gene (reference sequence). CDR3 size: 11 residues. The CDR3 nucleotides are TGTGCCAGCAGTTCAGGGGCCGAAGCTTTCTTT. Protein sequence: CASSSGAEAFF.

The gene calls are TRBV4-2 and TRBJ2-1, with D maybe TRBD2 (5 bases). The CDR3 is made up of 15 amino acids. Trimming pared 0 bases from V and 4 bases from J, leaving 10 bases between. Germline CDR1 and CDR2: LGHNA and YNFKEQ. As DNA, the CDR3 is TGTGCCAGCAGCCAAGATAGATTAGCGTACAATGAGCAGTTCTTC. It specifies CASSQDRLAYNEQFF.

The V gene is TRBV6-1, the J gene TRBJ1-4, with 7 nucleotides matching TRBD1. Germline CDR1 is MNHNS and CDR2 is SASEGT. There are 13 residues in the CDR3. V shed 10 bases and J 8 bases; nucleotides not matched to a gene: 10. The CDR3 bases are TGTGCCACCGATTGGACAGGTGGCGAAAAACTGTTTTTT. Translating it yields CATDWTGGEKLFF.

This clone was picked up one time. The J gene is TRBJ1-6, the V gene TRBV12-5; 9 nucleotides agree with TRBD1. The trim removed 4 bases at V and 9 bases at J, leaving 4 bases unmatched. The CDR3 has 14 residues. CDR1 LGHNT and CDR2 FRNRAP come from the germline V gene. CDR3 loop: CASGYGTGSSPLHF. In nucleotides, the CDR3 is TGTGCTAGTGGTTATGGGACAGGGAGTTCACCCCTCCACTTT.

The V and J genes are TRBV5-4 and TRBJ2-3; 15 nucleotides align to TRBD2. In germline, CDR1 is SGHNT, CDR2 YYREEE (reference sequence). Unmatched junction bases numbered 7, after V lost 3 bases and J lost 2 bases. The CDR3 runs to 18 residues. CDR3 in amino acids: CASSSGLAGGRNTDTQYF. In nucleotides, the CDR3 is TGTGCCAGCAGCTCAGGACTAGCGGGGGGGAGAAACACAGATACGCAGTATTTT.

This clone has a handful of counts. This chain uses TRBV15 with TRBJ2-3, with 7 positions matching TRBD2. Trimming at V came to 8 bases and at J to 2 bases, leaving 10 bases not matched to a gene. The CDR3 runs to 15 residues. Looked up from germline, CDR1 is LNHNV and CDR2 is YYDKDF (reference sequence). The CDR3 DNA is TGTGCCACCGGCCCGGGTGCGGGGGACACAGATACGCAGTATTTT. As protein: CATGPGAGDTDTQYF.